Listed below are T cell receptor beta chains from one sample, sequenced in a study of blood T cell repertoires in COVID-19. The assay was immunoSEQ multiplex PCR, and TCRdb's table has in-frame clones only and misses some. This sample yields about 210,000 clones, of which around 80% are seen a single time; 7% to 8.5% belongs to the top ten. Specimen: peripheral blood. The receptor set was obtained from a woman between 65 and 79 years old with acute or convalescent COVID-19. Both conserved end residues are part of each CDR3. Clone size, where shown, is once, few, many, or a class for clones that have expanded.

CDR3 protein	V gene	J gene	clone size
CASSIDQAIYNEQFF	TRBV19	TRBJ2-1	.
CASRLAEETQYF	TRBV2	TRBJ2-5	.
CASSRASGGIANTGELFF	TRBV4-3	TRBJ2-2	.
CASVGQGGRGMPQHF	TRBV2	TRBJ1-5	.
CASSQDAPWTGVEETQYF	TRBV4-3	TRBJ2-5	once
CASSGGTSGGGRKQYF	TRBV2	TRBJ2-3	.
CASSLVGLPTGELFF	TRBV11-3	TRBJ2-2	.
CASSSGTGVTGELFF	TRBV7-9	TRBJ2-2	.
CASSLASSYNSPLHF	TRBV11-2	TRBJ1-6	.
CASSQDSASGGREQYF	TRBV3-1/TRBV3-2	TRBJ2-3	.
CASRPQGTYGYTF	TRBV6-5	TRBJ1-2	.
CATSTPLAGGPFTYNEQFF	TRBV24-1	TRBJ2-1	once
CASSQEDRQQYF	TRBV4-3	TRBJ2-3	.
CASSLTGATDTQYF	TRBV5-1	TRBJ2-3	.
CASSFGQPSSGNTIYF	TRBV7-2	TRBJ1-3	.
CAWSGGQGKKYEQYF	TRBV30	TRBJ2-7	.
CASSKRPTGRGYTF	TRBV5-6	TRBJ1-2	once
CAAKGAYEQYF	TRBV24-1	TRBJ2-7	.
CATSDTGGGNYGYTF	TRBV24-1	TRBJ1-2	few
CASSKVATSGEETQYF	TRBV21-1	TRBJ2-5	.
CASSFMTGGYEQYF	TRBV6-2/TRBV6-3	TRBJ2-7	few
CASSLPGQTTGELFF	TRBV5-1	TRBJ2-2	.
CASSLVGGRLAGGQETQYF	TRBV7-2	TRBJ2-5	.
CATSDPGTSGGASSYNEQFF	TRBV24-1	TRBJ2-1	.
CASSPRGLPSETQYF	TRBV9	TRBJ2-5	.
CASSEGNRGQPQHF	TRBV6-1	TRBJ1-5	.
CASSQDLDSGGAGELFF	TRBV4-3	TRBJ2-2	.
CASSSQDTGANVLTF	TRBV11-3	TRBJ2-6	.
CASSLFLFERGGPPSYNEQFF	TRBV27	TRBJ2-1	.
CASSAFLGWREKLFF	TRBV6-5	TRBJ1-4	.
CASSEGKGTPLHF	TRBV10-1	TRBJ1-6	few
CASSAGDWYQETQYF	TRBV9	TRBJ2-5	.
CASSASPLRGGYEQYF	TRBV5-1	TRBJ2-7	.
CASSWGQSYGYTF	TRBV5-6	TRBJ1-2	few
CASSTTQGQPQHF	TRBV19	TRBJ1-5	.
CASSLGQYSNQPQHF	TRBV7-9	TRBJ1-5	.
CASTGAPQGLEQYF	TRBV18	TRBJ2-7	few
CASSGQGWGNTIYF	TRBV13	TRBJ1-3	.
CASSLSSDTGELFF	TRBV9	TRBJ2-2	.